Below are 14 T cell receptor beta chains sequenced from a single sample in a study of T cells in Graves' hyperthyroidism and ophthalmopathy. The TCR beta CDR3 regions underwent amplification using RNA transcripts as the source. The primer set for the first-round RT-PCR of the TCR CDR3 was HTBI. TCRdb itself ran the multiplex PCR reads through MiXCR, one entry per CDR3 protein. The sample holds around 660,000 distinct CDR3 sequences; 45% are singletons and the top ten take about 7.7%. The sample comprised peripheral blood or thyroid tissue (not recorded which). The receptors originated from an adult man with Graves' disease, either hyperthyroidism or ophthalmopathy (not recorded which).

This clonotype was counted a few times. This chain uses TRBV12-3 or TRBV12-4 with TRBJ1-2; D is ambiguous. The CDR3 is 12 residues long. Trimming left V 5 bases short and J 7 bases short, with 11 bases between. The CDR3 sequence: CASSREISGYTF. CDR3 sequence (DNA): TGTGCCAGCAGTAGGGAAATAAGTGGCTACACCTTC.

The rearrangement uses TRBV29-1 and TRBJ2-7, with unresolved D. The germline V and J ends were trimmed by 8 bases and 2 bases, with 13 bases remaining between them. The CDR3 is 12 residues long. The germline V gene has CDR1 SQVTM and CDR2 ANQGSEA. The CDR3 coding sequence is TGCAGCCGATACGGACCCACCTACGAGCAGTACTTC. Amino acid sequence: CSRYGPTYEQYF.

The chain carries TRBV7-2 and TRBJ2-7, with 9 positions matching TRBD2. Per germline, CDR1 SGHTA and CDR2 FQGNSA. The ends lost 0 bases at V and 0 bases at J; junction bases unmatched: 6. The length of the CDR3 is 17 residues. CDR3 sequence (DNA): TGTGCCAGCAGCTTAGCGGGGATAGCGGGAGCCTCCTACGAGCAGTACTTC. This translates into CASSLAGIAGASYEQYF.

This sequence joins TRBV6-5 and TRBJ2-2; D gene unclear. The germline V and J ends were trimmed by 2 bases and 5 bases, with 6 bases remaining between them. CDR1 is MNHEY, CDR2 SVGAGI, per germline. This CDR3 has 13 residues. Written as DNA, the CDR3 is TGTGCCAGCAGTTACGCCCAAACCGGGGAGCTGTTTTTT. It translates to CASSYAQTGELFF.

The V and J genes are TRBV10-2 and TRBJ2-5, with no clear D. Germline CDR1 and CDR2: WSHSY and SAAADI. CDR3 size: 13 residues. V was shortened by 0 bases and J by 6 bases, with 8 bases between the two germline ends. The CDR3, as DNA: TGCGCCAGCAGTGAGTCGACAAGCAAGACCCAGTACTTC. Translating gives CASSESTSKTQYF.

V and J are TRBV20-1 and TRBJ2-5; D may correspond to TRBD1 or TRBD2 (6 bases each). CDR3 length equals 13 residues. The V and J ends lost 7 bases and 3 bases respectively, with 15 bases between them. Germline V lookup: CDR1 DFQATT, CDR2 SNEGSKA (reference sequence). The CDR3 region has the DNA TGCAGTGGGGTAGGGGGGACTGAAGAGACCCAGTACTTC. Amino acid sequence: CSGVGGTEETQYF.

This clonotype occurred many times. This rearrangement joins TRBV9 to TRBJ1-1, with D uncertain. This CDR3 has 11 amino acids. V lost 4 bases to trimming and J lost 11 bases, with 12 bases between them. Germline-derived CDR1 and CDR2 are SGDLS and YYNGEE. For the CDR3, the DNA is TGTGCCAGCAGCCCTACCACGGGGGCTTTCTTT. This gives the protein CASSPTTGAFF.

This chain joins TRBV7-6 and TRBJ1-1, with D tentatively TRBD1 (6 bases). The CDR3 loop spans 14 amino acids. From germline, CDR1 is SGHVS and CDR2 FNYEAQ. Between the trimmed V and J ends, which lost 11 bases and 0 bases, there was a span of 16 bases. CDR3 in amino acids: CAWTPGHMNTEAFF. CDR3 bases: TGTGCCTGGACCCCGGGACACATGAACACTGAAGCTTTCTTT.

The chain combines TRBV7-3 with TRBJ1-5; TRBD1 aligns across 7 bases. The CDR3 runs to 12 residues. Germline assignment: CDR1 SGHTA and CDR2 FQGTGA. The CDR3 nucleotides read TGTGCTAGTTTTCAGGGGGGTCAGCCCCAGCATTTT. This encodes CASFQGGQPQHF.

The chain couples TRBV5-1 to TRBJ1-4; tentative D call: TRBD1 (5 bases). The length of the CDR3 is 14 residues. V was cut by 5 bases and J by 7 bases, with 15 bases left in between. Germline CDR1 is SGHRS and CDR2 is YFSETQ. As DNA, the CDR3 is TGCGCCAGCAGGGCCGGGACCGTGGGTGAAAAACTGTTTTTT. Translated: CASRAGTVGEKLFF.

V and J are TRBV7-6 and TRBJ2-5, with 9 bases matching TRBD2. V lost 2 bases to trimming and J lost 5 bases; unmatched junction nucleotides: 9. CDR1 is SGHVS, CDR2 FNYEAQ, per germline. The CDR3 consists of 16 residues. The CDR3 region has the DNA TGTGCCAGCAGCTTATCTGCGGGGGGGCCGATGGAGACCCAGTACTTC. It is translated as CASSLSAGGPMETQYF. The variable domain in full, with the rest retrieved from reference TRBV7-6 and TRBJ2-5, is GAGVSQSPRYKVTKRGQDVALRCDPISGHVSLYWYRQALGQGPEFLTYFNYEAQQDKSGLPNDRFSAERPEGSISTLTIQRTEQRDSAMYRCASSLSAGGPMETQYFGPGTRLLVL.

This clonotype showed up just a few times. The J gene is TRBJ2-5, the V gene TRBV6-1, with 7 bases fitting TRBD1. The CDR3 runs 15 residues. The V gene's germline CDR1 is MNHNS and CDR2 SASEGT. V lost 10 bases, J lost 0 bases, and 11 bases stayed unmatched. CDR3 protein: CATTRDRPYQETQYF. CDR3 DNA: TGTGCCACCACCCGGGACAGACCGTACCAAGAGACCCAGTACTTC.

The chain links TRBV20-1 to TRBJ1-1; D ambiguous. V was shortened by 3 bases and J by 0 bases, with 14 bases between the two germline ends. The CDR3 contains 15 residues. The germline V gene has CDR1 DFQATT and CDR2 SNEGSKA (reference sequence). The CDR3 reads CSASWAGNMNTEAFF. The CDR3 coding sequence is TGCAGTGCTAGCTGGGCGGGGAATATGAACACTGAAGCTTTCTTT.

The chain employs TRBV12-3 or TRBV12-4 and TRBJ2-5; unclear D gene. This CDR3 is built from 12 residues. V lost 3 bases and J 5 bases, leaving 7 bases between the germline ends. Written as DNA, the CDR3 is TGTGCCAGCAGTTTTGTATTCGAGACCCAGTACTTC. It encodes CASSFVFETQYF.